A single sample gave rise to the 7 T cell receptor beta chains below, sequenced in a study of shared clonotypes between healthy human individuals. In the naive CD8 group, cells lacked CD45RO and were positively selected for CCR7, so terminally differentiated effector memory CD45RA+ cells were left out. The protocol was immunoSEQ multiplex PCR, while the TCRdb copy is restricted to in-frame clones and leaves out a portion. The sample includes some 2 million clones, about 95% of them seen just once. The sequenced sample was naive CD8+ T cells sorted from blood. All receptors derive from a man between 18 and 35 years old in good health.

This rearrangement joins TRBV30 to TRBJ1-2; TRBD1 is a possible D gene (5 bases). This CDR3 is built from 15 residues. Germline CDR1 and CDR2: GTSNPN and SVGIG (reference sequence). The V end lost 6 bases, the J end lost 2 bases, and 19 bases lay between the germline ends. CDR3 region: CACYTVQGVNYGYTF. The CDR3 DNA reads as TGTGCCTGTTATACGGTTCAGGGTGTAAACTATGGCTACACCTTC.

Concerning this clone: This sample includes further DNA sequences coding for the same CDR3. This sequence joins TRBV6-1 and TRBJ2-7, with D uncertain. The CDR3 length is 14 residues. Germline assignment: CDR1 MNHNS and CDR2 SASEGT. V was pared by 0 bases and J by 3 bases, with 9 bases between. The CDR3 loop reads CASSEALLGYEQYF. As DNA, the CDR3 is TGTGCCAGCAGTGAAGCGCTTCTGGGCTACGAGCAGTACTTC.

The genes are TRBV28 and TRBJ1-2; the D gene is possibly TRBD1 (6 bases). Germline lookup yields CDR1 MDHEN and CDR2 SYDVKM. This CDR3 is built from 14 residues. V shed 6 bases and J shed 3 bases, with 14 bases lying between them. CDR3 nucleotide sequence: TGTGCCAGCAGCTGGCAGGGGTGGGACTATGGCTACACCTTC. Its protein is CASSWQGWDYGYTF.

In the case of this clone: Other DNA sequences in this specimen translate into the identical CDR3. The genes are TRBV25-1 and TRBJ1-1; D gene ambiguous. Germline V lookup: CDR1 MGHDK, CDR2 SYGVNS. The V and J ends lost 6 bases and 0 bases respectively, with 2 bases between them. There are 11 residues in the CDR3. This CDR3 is CASSVNTEAFF. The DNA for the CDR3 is TGTGCCAGCAGCGTGAACACTGAAGCTTTCTTT. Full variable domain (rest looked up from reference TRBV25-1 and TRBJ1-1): EADIYQTPRYLVIGTGKKITLECSQTMGHDKMYWYQQDPGMELHLIHYSYGVNSTEKGDLSSESTVSRIRTEHFPLTLESARPSHTSQYLCASSVNTEAFFGQGTRLTVV.

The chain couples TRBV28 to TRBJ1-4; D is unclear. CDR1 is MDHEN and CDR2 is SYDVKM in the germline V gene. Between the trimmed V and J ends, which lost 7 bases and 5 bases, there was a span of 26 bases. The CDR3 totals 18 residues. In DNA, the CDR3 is TGTGCCAGCACCTCCGTCCGGGATTTGTGGAGCACAAATGAAAAACTGTTTTTT. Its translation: CASTSVRDLWSTNEKLFF. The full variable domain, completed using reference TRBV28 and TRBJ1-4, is DVKVTQSSRYLVKRTGEKVFLECVQDMDHENMFWYRQDPGLGLRLIYFSYDVKMKEKGDIPEGYSVSREKKERFSLILESASTNQTSMYLCASTSVRDLWSTNEKLFFGSGTQLSVL.

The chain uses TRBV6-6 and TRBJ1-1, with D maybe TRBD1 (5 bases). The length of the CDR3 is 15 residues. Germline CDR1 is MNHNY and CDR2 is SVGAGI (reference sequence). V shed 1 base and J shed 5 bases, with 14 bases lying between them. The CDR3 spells CASSYLEEGRTEAFF. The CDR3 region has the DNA TGTGCCAGCAGTTACTTGGAGGAGGGGAGGACTGAAGCTTTCTTT.

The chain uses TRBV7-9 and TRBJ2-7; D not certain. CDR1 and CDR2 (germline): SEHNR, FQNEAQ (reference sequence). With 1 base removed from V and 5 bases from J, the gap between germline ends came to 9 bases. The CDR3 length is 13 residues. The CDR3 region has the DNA TGTGCCAGCAGCTTAGACTATAGTAACGAGCAGTACTTC. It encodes CASSLDYSNEQYF.